This TCR beta chain appears in the sequencing data of a study of Graves' ophthalmopathy and Graves' hyperthyroidism (dated by TCRdb to the late 2010s). Regarding the complete study: A patient counted as having stable hyperthyroidism if there was no progression to ophthalmopathy within 18 months of follow-up. In total, 120 to 150 blood samples were TCR-sequenced: around 42 ophthalmopathy, some 75 hyperthyroidism and about 17 hyperthyroidism-to-ophthalmopathy patients. To tell Graves' ophthalmopathy apart from Graves' hyperthyroidism, and to predict which patients would progress to ophthalmopathy, the study relied on TCR beta repertoire signatures. In more than five hyperthyroidism patients, the T-cell repertoires found in thyroid tissue were compared with those found in blood. A discovery set of 95 to 100 patients (around 45 ophthalmopathy, 57 stable hyperthyroidism) was enrolled to explore V-J signatures distinguishing ophthalmopathy from hyperthyroidism. Following sampling, methimazole starting at 30 mg daily was administered to hyperthyroidism patients, and high-dose intravenous methylprednisolone was administered to ophthalmopathy patients. An independent validation cohort comprised around 20 hyperthyroidism patients and 17 patients who later progressed from hyperthyroidism to ophthalmopathy. Broader findings and caveats from the paper: Sample size was not statistically predetermined, and group allocation was not concealed from the investigators. The 13-signature model separated ophthalmopathy from stable hyperthyroidism with 85% to 90% sensitivity and 81.08% specificity in cross-validation, and 80%/75% in the test set. In validation, the model predicted ophthalmopathy progression with about 64% sensitivity and about 77% specificity; eleven to twelve predicted patients were CT-confirmed with GO in a median of around 6 months. Most expanded thyroid clonotypes with frequency above 0.001 were also detected in blood, suggesting blood repertoires may reflect the thyroid immune response.

The hyperthyroidism patients were 18 to 65 years old and newly diagnosed, with a disease duration of less than 2 months. Patients were excluded if they had other autoimmune diseases, uncontrolled infections, pregnancy or lactation. Clinical symptoms, serum thyroxine, TRAb, thyroid ultrasound and orbital computed tomography formed the basis of the diagnosis. Total RNA was extracted using Trizol reagent, and RNA quality was checked on an Agilent 2100 Bioanalyzer. For repertoire sequencing, TCR beta CDR3 regions were amplified from RNA transcripts. HTBI primers and the Qiagen OneStep RT-PCR kit were used in a first-round RT-PCR, which was followed by a second-round multiplex PCR, size selection and purification. Libraries were sequenced paired-end with 100 bp reads on an Illumina HiSeq2000. The original methods were these. SOAPnuke was used to process the reads, removing any read that contained adapters or uncalled bases, had a mean Phred below 15, or lacked an exact match to the constant primer or identifier. High-quality paired reads were merged with COPE v1.2.5. Each unique nucleotide sequence was treated as a clonotype, and MiTCR v1.1 was used to align the clonotypes to the IMGT TRB V, D and J references. Only V-J combinations with frequency above 0.0001 were analysed, covering approximately 99% of repertoires. For each V-J combination, a TCR clonal expansion and chaos score was defined as the ratio of F50 clonal expansion to chaos observed in the TCRdist matrix. Welch's t-statistics and random forest were used to narrow the features down to approximately 13 V-J combinations, which were then fed into a naive Bayes classifier. The Morisita-Horn index was used to measure how similar the thyroid and blood repertoires were. The public reads were quality trimmed at Q25 with fastp and then assembled into clones with MiXCR by TCRdb, keeping productive beta chains. Each record represents a unique CDR3 protein, reported with the most common genes and DNA among its rows. The V and J calls, along with clone size, are taken from TCRdb and not from the paper's own processing. For this sample there are around 1,200,000 distinct CDR3 sequences; 36% appear just once. The top ten clones comprise 11% of the sample.

At least ten counts were recorded for this clonotype. There is no known antigen for this receptor. One base away there is no much larger clone; base qualities are not given. Sequenced material: peripheral blood or thyroid tissue (not recorded which). This receptor was identified in an adult man with Graves' hyperthyroidism.

For the CDR3, the sequence is CASSLRGQVKETQYF. The DNA is TGTGCCAGCAGCTTACGGGGACAGGTGAAAGAGACCCAGTACTTC. The V gene is TRBV7-8 and the J gene is TRBJ2-5, and 8 junction bases match TRBD1. Taken from cysteine to phenylalanine, the CDR3 has 15 residues. Left in the record is the CDR3 DNA by itself, 45 bases read in frame from the first base. The V end gives up 2 bases and the J end 3 bases, leaving 5 bases in the junction not matched to a gene. From the germline V gene, CDR1 is SGHVS and CDR2 is FQNEAQ.